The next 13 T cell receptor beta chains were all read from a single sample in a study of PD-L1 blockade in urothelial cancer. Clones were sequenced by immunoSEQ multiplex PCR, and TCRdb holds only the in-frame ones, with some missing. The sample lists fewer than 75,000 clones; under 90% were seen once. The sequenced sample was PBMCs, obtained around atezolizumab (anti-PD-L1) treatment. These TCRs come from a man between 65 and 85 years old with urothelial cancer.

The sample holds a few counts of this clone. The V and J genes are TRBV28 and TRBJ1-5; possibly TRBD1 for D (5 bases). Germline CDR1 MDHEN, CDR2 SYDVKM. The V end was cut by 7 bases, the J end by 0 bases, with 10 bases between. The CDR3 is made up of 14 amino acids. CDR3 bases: TGTGCCAGCAATGGGGGGTATAGCAATCAGCCCCAGCATTTT. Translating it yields CASNGGYSNQPQHF.

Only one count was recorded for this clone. CDR3 loop: CASSALAGVGDEQFF. CDR3 coding DNA: TGTGCCAGCAGTGCACTAGCGGGAGTCGGGGATGAGCAGTTCTTC. The chain couples TRBV25-1 to TRBJ2-1, with TRBD2 matching 11 bases. J was trimmed by 8 bases and V by 4 bases; bases with no gene match: 7. Per the germline V gene, CDR1 is MGHDK and CDR2 is SYGVNS. The CDR3 length is 15 residues.

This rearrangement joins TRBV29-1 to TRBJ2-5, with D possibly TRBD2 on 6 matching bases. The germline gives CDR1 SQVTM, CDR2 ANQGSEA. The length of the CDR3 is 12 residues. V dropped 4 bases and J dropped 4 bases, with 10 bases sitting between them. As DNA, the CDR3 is TGCAGCGTTGTGTTCGGGGGAGAGACCCAGTACTTC. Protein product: CSVVFGGETQYF.

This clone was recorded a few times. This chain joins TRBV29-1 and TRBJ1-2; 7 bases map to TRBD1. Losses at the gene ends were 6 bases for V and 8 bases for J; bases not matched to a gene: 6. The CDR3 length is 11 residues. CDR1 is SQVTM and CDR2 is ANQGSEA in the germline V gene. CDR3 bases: TGCAGCGTGAGGGGGCAGTCCGGCTACACCTTC. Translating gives CSVRGQSGYTF. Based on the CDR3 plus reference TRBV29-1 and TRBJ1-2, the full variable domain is SAVISQKPSRDICQRGTSLTIQCQVDSQVTMMFWYRQQPGQSLTLIATANQGSEATYESGFVIDKFPISRPNLTFSTLTVSNMSPEDSSIYLCSVRGQSGYTFGSGTRLTVV.

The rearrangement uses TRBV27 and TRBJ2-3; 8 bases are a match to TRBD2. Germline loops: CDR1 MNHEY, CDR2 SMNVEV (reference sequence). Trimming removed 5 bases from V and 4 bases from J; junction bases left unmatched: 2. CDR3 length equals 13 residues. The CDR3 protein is CASSSGRADTQYF. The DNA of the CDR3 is TGTGCCAGCAGTAGCGGGAGAGCAGATACGCAGTATTTT.

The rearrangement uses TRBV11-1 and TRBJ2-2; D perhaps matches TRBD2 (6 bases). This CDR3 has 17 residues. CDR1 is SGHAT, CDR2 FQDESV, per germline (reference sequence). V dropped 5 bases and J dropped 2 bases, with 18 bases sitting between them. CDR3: CASSQSGREGNTGELFF. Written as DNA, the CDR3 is TGTGCCAGCAGCCAATCGGGGCGGGAAGGTAACACCGGGGAGCTGTTTTTT.

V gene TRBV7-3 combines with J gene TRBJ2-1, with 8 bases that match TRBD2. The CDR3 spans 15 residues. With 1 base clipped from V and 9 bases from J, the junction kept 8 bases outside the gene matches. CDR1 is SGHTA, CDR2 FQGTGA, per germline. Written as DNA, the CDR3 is TGTGCCAGCAGCTTAAAACCCAACAGCGGGGGTGAGCAGTTCTTC. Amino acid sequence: CASSLKPNSGGEQFF. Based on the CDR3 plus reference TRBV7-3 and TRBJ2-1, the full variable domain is GAGVSQTPSNKVTEKGKYVELRCDPISGHTALYWYRQSLGQGPEFLIYFQGTGAADDSGLPNDRFFAVRPEGSVSTLKIQRTERGDSAVYLCASSLKPNSGGEQFFGPGTRLTVL.

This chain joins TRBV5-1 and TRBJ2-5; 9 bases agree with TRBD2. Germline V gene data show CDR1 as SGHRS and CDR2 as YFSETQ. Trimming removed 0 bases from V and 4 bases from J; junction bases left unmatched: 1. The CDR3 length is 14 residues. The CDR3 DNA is TGCGCCAGCAGCTTGGTTAGCGGGAGAGAGACCCAGTACTTC. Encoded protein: CASSLVSGRETQYF.

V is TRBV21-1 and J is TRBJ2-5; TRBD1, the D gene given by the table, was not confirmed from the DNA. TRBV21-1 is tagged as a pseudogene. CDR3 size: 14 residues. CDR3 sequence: CASSKRDTEETQYF. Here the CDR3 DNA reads TGTGCCAGCAGCAAGAGGGACACCGAAGAGACCCAGTACTTC.

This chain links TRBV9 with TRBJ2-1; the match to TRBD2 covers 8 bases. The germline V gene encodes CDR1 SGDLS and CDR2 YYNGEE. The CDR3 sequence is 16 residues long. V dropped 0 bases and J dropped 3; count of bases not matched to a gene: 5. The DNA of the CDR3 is TGTGCCAGCAGCGTAGCCCACGGGGGGGGCTACAATGAGCAGTTCTTC. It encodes CASSVAHGGGYNEQFF.

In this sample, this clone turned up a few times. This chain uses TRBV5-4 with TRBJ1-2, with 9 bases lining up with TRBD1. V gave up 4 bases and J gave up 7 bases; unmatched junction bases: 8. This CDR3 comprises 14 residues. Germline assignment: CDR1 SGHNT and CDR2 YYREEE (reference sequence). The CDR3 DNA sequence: TGTGCCAGCAGCCATCAACAGGGGGCGGGTGGCTACACCTTC. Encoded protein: CASSHQQGAGGYTF.

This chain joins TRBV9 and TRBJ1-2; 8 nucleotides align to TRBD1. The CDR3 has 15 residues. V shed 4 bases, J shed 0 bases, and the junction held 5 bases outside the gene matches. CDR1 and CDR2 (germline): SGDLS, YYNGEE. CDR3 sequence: CASSSDRGANYGYTF. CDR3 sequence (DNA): TGTGCCAGCAGCTCCGACAGGGGCGCTAACTATGGCTACACCTTC.

CDR3 sequence: CASSDAGARGYTF. The CDR3 nucleotides are TGTGCCAGCAGCGACGCGGGGGCGCGAGGCTACACCTTC. The chain recombines TRBV6-5 with TRBJ1-2, with a possible D match to TRBD1 (6 bases). Germline values: CDR1 MNHEY, CDR2 SVGAGI. CDR3 length: 13 residues. V was clipped by 6 bases and J by 8 bases, with 16 bases between them.